This T cell receptor (beta chain) was sequenced for a study of blood T cells in healthy people across ages. General study findings and limits: Relative to aged donors, long-lived donors carried more naive CD4+ cells and displayed higher diversity. Estimates based on one million T cells were treated as lower bounds.

As regards this clonotype: Antigen: not known.

The V and J ends lost 1 base and 6 bases respectively, with 13 bases between them. The germline V gene encodes CDR1 DFQATT and CDR2 SNEGSKA (reference sequence). The CDR3 loop spans 13 amino acids. Using a J-beta primer mix together with a sample-barcoded 5' primer, a second PCR was run for roughly 6 to 11 cycles. Every single cDNA molecule received a tag from a template-switch adaptor with 12 random nucleotides. TCRdb ran MiXCR on the 5' RACE reads and lists one entry per CDR3 protein. In the table there are around 1.5 million distinct CDR3 sequences, 40% to 50% of which are singletons. V usage is TRBV20-1 and J usage is TRBJ2-7; perhaps TRBD2 as D (5 bases). This TCR derives from a woman between 18 and 29 years old in good health. The sample comprised blood. CDR3 sequence (DNA): TGCAGTGCTAGAGTCGGGGTAGTAGGCGAGCAGTACTTC. It translates to CSARVGVVGEQYF.